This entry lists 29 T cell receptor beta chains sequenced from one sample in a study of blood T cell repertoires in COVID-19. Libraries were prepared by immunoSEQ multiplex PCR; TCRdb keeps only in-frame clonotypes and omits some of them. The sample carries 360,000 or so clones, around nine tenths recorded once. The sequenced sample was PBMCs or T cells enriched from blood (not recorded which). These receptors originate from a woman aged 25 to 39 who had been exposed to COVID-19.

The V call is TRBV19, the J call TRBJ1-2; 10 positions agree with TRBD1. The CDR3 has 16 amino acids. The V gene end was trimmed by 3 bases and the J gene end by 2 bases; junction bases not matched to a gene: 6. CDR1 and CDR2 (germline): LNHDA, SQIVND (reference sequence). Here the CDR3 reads CASSMGTGAKNYGYTF. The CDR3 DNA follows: TGTGCCAGTAGTATGGGGACAGGGGCGAAAAACTATGGCTACACCTTC.

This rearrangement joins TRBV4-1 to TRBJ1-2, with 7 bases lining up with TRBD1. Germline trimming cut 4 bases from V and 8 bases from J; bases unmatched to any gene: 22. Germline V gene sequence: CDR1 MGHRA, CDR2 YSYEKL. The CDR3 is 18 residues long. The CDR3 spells CASSPPHPGQPSSGGYTF. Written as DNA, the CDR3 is TGCGCCAGCAGCCCCCCTCATCCGGGACAGCCTTCTAGTGGAGGCTACACCTTC.

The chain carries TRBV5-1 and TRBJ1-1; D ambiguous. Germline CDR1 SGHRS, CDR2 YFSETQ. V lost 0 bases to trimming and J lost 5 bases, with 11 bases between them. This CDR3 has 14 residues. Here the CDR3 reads CASSLALQDTEAFF. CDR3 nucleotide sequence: TGCGCCAGCAGCTTGGCCCTGCAGGATACTGAAGCTTTCTTT.

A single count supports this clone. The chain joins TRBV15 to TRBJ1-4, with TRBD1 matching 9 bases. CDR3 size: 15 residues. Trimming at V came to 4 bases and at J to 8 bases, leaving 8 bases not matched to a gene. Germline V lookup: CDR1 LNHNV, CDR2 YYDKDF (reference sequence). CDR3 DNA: TGTGCCACCAGCAACCGGGGACAGGGTAGCGAAAAACTGTTTTTT. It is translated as CATSNRGQGSEKLFF. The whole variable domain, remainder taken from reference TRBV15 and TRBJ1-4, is DAMVIQNPRYQVTQFGKPVTLSCSQTLNHNVMYWYQQKSSQAPKLLFHYYDKDFNNEADTPDNFQSRRPNTSFCFLDIRSPGLGDTAMYLCATSNRGQGSEKLFFGSGTQLSVL.

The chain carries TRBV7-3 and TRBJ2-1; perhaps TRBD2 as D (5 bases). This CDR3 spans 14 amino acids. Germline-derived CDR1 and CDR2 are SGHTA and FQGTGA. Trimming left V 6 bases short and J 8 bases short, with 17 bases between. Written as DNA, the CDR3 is TGTGCCAGCAGAACTGGGCCCTCGGGGTATGAGCAGTTCTTC. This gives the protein CASRTGPSGYEQFF.

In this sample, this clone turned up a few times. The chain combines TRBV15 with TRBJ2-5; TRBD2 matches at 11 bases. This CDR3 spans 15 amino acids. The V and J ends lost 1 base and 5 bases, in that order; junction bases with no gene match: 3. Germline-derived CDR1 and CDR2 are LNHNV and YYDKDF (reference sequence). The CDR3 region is CATSRAGLAAETQYF. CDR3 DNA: TGTGCCACCAGCAGAGCGGGACTAGCGGCGGAGACCCAGTACTTC.

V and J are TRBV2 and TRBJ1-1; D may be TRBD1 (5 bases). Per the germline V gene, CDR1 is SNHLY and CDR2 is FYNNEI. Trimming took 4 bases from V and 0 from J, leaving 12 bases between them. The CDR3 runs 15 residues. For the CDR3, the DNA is TGTGCCAGCAGTGTTCTGGGGCTCATGAACACTGAAGCTTTCTTT. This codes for CASSVLGLMNTEAFF.

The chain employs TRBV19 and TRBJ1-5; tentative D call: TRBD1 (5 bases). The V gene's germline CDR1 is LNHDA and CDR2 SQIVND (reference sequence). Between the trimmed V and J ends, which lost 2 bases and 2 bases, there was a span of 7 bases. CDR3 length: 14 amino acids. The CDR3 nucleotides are TGTGCCAGTAGTATATTGACAGGCAATCAGCCCCAGCATTTT. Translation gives CASSILTGNQPQHF. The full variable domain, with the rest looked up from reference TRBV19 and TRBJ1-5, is DGGITQSPKYLFRKEGQNVTLSCEQNLNHDAMYWYRQDPGQGLRLIYYSQIVNDFQKGDIAEGYSVSREKKESFPLTVTSAQKNPTAFYLCASSILTGNQPQHFGDGTRLSIL.

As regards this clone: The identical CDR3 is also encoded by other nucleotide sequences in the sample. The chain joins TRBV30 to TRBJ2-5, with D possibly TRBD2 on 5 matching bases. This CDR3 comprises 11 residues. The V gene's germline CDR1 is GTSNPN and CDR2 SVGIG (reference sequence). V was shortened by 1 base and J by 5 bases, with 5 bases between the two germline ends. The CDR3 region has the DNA TGTGCCTGGAGTGGAGGGGAGACCCAGTACTTC. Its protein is CAWSGGETQYF.

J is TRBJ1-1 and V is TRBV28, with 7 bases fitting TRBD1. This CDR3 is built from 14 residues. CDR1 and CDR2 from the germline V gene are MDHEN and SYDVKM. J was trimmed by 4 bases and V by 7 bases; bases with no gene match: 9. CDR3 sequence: CASTITGVGTEAFF. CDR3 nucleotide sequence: TGTGCCAGCACAATAACAGGGGTAGGCACTGAAGCTTTCTTT.

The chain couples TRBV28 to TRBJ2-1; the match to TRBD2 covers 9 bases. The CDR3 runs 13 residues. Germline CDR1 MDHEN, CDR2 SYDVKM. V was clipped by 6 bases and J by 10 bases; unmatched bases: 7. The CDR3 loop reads CASSLPLAGEQFF. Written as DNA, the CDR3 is TGTGCCAGCAGCCTCCCACTAGCGGGCGAGCAGTTCTTC.

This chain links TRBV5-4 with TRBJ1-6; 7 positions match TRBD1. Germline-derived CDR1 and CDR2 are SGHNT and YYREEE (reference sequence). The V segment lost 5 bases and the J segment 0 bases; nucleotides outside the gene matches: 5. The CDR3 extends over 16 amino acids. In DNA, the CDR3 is TGTGCCAGCAGGAAGACAGGGATCTCCTATAATTCACCCCTCCACTTT. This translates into CASRKTGISYNSPLHF.

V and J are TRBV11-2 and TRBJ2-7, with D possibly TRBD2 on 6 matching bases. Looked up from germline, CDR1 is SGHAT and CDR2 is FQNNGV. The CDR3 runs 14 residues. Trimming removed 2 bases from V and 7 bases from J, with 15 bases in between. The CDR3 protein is CASSLMGLRAEQYF. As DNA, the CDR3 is TGTGCCAGCAGCTTAATGGGACTCCGGGCGGAGCAGTACTTC.

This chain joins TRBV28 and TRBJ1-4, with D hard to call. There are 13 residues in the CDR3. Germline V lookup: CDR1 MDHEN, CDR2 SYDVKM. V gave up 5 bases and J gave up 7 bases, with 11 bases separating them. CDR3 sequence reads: CASSTPGSEKLFF. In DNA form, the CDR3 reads TGTGCCAGCAGTACCCCCGGGAGTGAAAAACTGTTTTTT.

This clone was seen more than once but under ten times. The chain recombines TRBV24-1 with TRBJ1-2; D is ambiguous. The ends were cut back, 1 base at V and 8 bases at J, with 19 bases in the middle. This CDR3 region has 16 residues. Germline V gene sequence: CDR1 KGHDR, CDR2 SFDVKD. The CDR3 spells CATSDLPKEGLGGYTF. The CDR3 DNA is TGTGCCACCAGTGATTTACCGAAGGAAGGACTGGGAGGCTACACCTTC.

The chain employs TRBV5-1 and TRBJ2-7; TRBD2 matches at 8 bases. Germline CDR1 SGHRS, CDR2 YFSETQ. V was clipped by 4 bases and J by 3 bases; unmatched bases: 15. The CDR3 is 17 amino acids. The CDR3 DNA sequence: TGCGCCAGCAGCCTGTCCCCCGGGAGGGCCTCCCACTACGAGCAGTACTTC. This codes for CASSLSPGRASHYEQYF. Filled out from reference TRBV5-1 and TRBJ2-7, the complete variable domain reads KAGVTQTPRYLIKTRGQQVTLSCSPISGHRSVSWYQQTPGQGLQFLFEYFSETQRNKGNFPGRFSGRQFSNSRSEMNVSTLELGDSALYLCASSLSPGRASHYEQYFGPGTRLTVT.

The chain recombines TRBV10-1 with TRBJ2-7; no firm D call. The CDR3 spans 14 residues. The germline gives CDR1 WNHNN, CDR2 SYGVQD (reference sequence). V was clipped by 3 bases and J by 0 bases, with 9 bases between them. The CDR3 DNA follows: TGCGCCAGCAGTGACAGGCTCGGCTCCTACGAGCAGTACTTC. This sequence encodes CASSDRLGSYEQYF.

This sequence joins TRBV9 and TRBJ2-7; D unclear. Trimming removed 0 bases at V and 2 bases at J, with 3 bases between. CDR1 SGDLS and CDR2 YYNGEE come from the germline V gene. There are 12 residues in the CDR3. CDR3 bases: TGTGCCAGCAGCGTAGGAGCCTACGAGCAGTACTTC. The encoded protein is CASSVGAYEQYF.

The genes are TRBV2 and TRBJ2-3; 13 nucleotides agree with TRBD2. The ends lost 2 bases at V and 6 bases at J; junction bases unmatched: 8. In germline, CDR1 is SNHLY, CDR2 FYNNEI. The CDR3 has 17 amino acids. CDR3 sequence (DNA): TGTGCCAGCAGTGAATATACACTAGCGGGAGGGCCGGATACGCAGTATTTT. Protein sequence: CASSEYTLAGGPDTQYF.

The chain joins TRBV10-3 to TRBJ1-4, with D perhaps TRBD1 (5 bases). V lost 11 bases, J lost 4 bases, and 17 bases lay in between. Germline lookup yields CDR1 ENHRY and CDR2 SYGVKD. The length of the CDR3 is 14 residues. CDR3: CASKGGDINEKLFF. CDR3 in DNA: TGTGCCTCCAAGGGAGGGGATATTAATGAAAAACTGTTTTTT.

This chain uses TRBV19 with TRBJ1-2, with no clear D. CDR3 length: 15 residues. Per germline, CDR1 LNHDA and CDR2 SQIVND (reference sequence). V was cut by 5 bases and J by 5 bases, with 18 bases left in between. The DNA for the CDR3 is TGTGCCAGTAGTTCTTTGACTCGTTCCCCTTATGGCTACACCTTC. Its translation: CASSSLTRSPYGYTF.

As DNA, the CDR3 is TGTGCCAGCAGTACTCTACAGGCTTCCGAAAAACTGTTTTTT. Protein product: CASSTLQASEKLFF. The chain employs TRBV28 and TRBJ1-4, with a possible D match to TRBD1 (5 bases). The CDR3 runs to 14 residues. V was clipped by 5 bases and J by 8 bases, with 15 bases between them. Germline V gene lookup returns CDR1 MDHEN and CDR2 SYDVKM.

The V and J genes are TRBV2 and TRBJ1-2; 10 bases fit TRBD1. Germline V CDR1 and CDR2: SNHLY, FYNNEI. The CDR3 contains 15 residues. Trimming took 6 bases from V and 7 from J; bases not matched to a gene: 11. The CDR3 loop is CASRNHDRGQFGYTF. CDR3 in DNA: TGTGCCAGCAGAAACCACGACAGGGGGCAATTTGGCTACACCTTC.

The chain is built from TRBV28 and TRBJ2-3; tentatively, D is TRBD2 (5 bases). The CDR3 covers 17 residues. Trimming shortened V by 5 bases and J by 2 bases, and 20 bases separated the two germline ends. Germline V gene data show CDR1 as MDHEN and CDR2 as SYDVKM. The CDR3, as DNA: TGTGCCAGCAGTCCCGTCATCCAGGAGGTATTCACAGATACGCAGTATTTT. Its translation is CASSPVIQEVFTDTQYF.

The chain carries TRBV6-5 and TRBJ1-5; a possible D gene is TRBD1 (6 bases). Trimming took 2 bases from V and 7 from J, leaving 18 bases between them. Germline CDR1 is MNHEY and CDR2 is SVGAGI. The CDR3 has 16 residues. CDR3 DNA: TGTGCCAGCAGTTACCTTTACCAGGGGCGGTGGCAGCCCCAGCATTTT. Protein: CASSYLYQGRWQPQHF.

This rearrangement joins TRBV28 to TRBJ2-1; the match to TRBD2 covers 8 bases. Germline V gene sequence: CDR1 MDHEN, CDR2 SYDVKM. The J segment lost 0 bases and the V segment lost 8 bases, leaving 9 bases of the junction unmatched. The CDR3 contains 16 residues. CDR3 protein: CASSQEGLVSYNEQFF. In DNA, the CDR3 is TGTGCCAGCTCGCAAGAGGGACTAGTCTCCTACAATGAGCAGTTCTTC.

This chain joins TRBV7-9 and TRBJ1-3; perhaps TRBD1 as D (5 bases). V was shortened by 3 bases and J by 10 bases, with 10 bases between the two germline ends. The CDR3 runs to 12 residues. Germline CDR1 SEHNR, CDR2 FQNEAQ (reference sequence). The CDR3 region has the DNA TGTGCCAGCAGCTTGCTTGGGGGGACCATATATTTT. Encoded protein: CASSLLGGTIYF.

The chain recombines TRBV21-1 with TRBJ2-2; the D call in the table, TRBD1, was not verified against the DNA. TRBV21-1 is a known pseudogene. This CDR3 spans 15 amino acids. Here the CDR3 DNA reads TGTGCCAGCAAGGGGGGACAGGGGAGGACCGGGGAGCTGTTTTTT. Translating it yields CASKGGQGRTGELFF.

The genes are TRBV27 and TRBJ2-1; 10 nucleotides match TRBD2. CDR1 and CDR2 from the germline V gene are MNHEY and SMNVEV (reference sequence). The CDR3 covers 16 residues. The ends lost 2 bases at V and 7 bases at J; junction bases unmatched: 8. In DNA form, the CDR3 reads TGTGCCAGCAGTTTAAATTTGGCTAGCGGGAGAAATGAGCAGTTCTTC. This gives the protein CASSLNLASGRNEQFF.